The clone carrying this TCR beta chain was detected many times. Its target is not known. The entry originates in a study of neurological immune-mediated disorders. Study-wide points: The study found no CDR3 amino acid sequences shared by expanded clones across subjects, suggesting private repertoires in all groups.

Trimming cost V 5 bases and J 4 bases; bases outside gene matches: 2. The CDR3 is 14 residues long. The germline gives CDR1 SGHRS, CDR2 YFSETQ. 5'RACE generated cDNA with 10-nucleotide random UMIs. A single record per CDR3 protein comes from TCRdb applying MiXCR to the 5' RACE reads. The sample consists of under 75,000 distinct CDR3 sequences, 3% to 4% of them appearing once. The chain recombines TRBV5-1 with TRBJ2-3, with 12 nucleotides matching TRBD2. Specimen: PBMCs. This sequence was found in a woman aged 55-70 years with multiple sclerosis. This chain's CDR3 is CASRLAGGADTQYF. CDR3 nucleotides: TGCGCCAGCAGACTAGCGGGAGGCGCAGATACGCAGTATTTT.